The 13 T cell receptor beta chains reported below all come from one sample, sequenced in a study of molecular identifiers for immune sequencing clone quantification. TCRdb itself ran the PCR reads through MiXCR, one entry per CDR3 protein. The table lists 600,000 to 650,000 distinct CDR3 sequences, roughly 21% of them singletons, with roughly 0.85% in the top ten. The sequencing sample was made of naive CD8+ T cells from blood, with Jurkat cell RNA spiked in. Subset reported: FACS-sorted CD8+CD4-CCR7+CD45RA+ naive T cells. The receptors stem from a human donor in good health. Some libraries in this study had Jurkat cell RNA spiked in.

This clonotype has more than one count but fewer than ten. A read error may explain this, as a much larger clone is one base away. V gene TRBV30 combines with J gene TRBJ2-3; D not certain. This CDR3 has 13 residues. Germline-derived CDR1 and CDR2 are GTSNPN and SVGIG (reference sequence). V dropped 3 bases and J dropped 4 bases, with 11 bases sitting between them. The CDR3 coding sequence is TGTGCCTGGAGAACTGAGGTTGCAGATACGCAGTATTTT. Encoded protein: CAWRTEVADTQYF.

This clonotype was counted between two and nine times. The gene calls are TRBV7-9 and TRBJ2-6; 7 positions agree with TRBD1. V was pared by 5 bases and J by 0 bases, with 25 bases of the junction left unmatched. Germline CDR1 reads SEHNR; CDR2 reads FQNEAQ (reference sequence). CDR3 size: 23 residues. CDR3: CASSATKDGGTDLPFSGANVLTF. CDR3 DNA sequence: TGTGCCAGCAGCGCCACGAAAGACGGTGGGACAGACCTCCCGTTCTCTGGGGCCAACGTCCTGACTTTC.

Turning to this clonotype: A junction boundary mismatches the germline segment, possibly from a read error. The chain uses TRBV7-9 and TRBJ2-3; D is undetermined. The CDR3 length is 12 residues. From germline, CDR1 is SEHNR and CDR2 FQNEAQ (reference sequence). The CDR3, as DNA: TGTGCCGGCAGCTTATCGTCAGATACGCAGTATTTT. Amino acid sequence: CAGSLSSDTQYF.

This clonotype has ten or more counts. The CDR3 nucleotides read TGCGCCAGCAGCTGGGGAAACAGGGACGCGAACACTGAAGCTTTCTTT. Translated, it gives CASSWGNRDANTEAFF. The chain is built from TRBV5-1 and TRBJ1-1, with D possibly TRBD1 on 6 matching bases. V shed 3 bases and J shed 1 base, with 16 bases lying between them. The CDR3 has 16 amino acids. The germline CDR1 and CDR2 sequences are SGHRS and YFSETQ.

This clonotype showed up many times. The genes are TRBV19 and TRBJ2-1; tentatively, D is TRBD1 (5 bases). This CDR3 comprises 16 residues. The germline V and J ends were trimmed by 3 bases and 0 bases, with 12 bases remaining between them. CDR1 is LNHDA and CDR2 is SQIVND in the germline V gene (reference sequence). Here the CDR3 reads CASSMLTGDSYNEQFF. In nucleotides, the CDR3 is TGTGCCAGTAGTATGCTTACAGGCGACTCCTACAATGAGCAGTTCTTC.

This clonotype was observed many times. The rearrangement uses TRBV6-2 or TRBV6-3 and TRBJ2-3; unclear D gene. Trimming stripped 2 bases from V and 0 bases from J, with 9 bases between. Germline lookup yields CDR1 MNHEY and CDR2 SVGEGT. The CDR3 is 15 residues long. The DNA for the CDR3 is TGTGCCAGCAGTTACAGGGATTCCAGCACAGATACGCAGTATTTT. Its protein product is CASSYRDSSTDTQYF.

V usage is TRBV6-2 or TRBV6-3 and J usage is TRBJ2-5; 9 bases are shared with TRBD2. V trimming: 4 bases; J trimming: 10 bases; junction bases outside the gene matches: 7. The CDR3 covers 13 residues. Looked up from germline, CDR1 is MNHEY and CDR2 is SVGEGT. CDR3 coding DNA: TGTGCCAGCAGTTTGGACGCGGGGGGGAACCAGTACTTC. This translates into CASSLDAGGNQYF.

This clonotype has a count of ten or more. This chain uses TRBV20-1 with TRBJ2-7; TRBD2 aligns across 8 bases. The length of the CDR3 is 13 residues. Germline lookup yields CDR1 DFQATT and CDR2 SNEGSKA (reference sequence). The V gene end was trimmed by 2 bases and the J gene end by 3 bases; junction bases not matched to a gene: 3. CDR3 amino acids: CSARRTSYYEQYF. The CDR3 nucleotides read TGCAGTGCTAGAAGGACTAGCTACTACGAGCAGTACTTC.

On this clonotype itself: This may be a read error: a much more frequent sequence differs by one nucleotide. The chain joins TRBV28 to TRBJ1-1, with TRBD1 as a possible D gene (6 bases). This CDR3 is 17 amino acids long. Germline lookup yields CDR1 MDHEN and CDR2 SYDVKM. Trimming removed 7 bases from V and 3 bases from J, with 24 bases in between. CDR3 nucleotides: TGTGCCAGCACATCAATACGGGGGGGCGCAGGGGACACTGAAGCTTTCTTT. Translating gives CASTSIRGGAGDTEAFF.

The gene calls are TRBV9 and TRBJ2-7; D tentatively reads TRBD1 or TRBD2 (5 bases each). The CDR3 consists of 14 residues. Germline CDR1 and CDR2: SGDLS and YYNGEE. The ends were cut back, 0 bases at V and 2 bases at J, with 9 bases in the middle. CDR3 in amino acids: CASSVEGTPYEQYF. For the CDR3, the DNA is TGTGCCAGCAGCGTAGAGGGGACCCCCTACGAGCAGTACTTC.

This clonotype showed up many times. The J gene is TRBJ2-7, the V gene TRBV27; 9 bases are shared with TRBD1. The CDR3 extends over 14 amino acids. The V gene end was trimmed by 4 bases and the J gene end by 2 bases; junction bases not matched to a gene: 3. Germline V lookup: CDR1 MNHEY, CDR2 SMNVEV (reference sequence). For the CDR3, the DNA is TGTGCCAGCAGTTGGCGACAGGGGGCCTACGAGCAGTACTTC. Its protein product is CASSWRQGAYEQYF.

Only a few counts were recorded for this clonotype. This rearrangement joins TRBV7-2 to TRBJ2-7; D ambiguous. The germline V gene has CDR1 SGHTA and CDR2 FQGNSA. The CDR3 runs to 13 residues. Deletions cut 2 bases from V and 3 bases from J, with 8 bases between. The CDR3 reads CASSLYVVYEQYF. The CDR3 DNA reads as TGTGCCAGCAGCTTATATGTTGTCTACGAGCAGTACTTC.

There are many counts of this clonotype. This chain connects TRBV6-5 to TRBJ2-7; 10 nucleotides agree with TRBD1. With 3 bases clipped from V and 4 bases from J, the junction kept 9 bases outside the gene matches. Germline V CDR1 and CDR2: MNHEY, SVGAGI. There are 16 residues in the CDR3. The CDR3 loop is CASSYEYRQGAYEQYF. CDR3 nucleotide sequence: TGTGCCAGCAGTTATGAGTATCGACAGGGGGCTTACGAGCAGTACTTC.